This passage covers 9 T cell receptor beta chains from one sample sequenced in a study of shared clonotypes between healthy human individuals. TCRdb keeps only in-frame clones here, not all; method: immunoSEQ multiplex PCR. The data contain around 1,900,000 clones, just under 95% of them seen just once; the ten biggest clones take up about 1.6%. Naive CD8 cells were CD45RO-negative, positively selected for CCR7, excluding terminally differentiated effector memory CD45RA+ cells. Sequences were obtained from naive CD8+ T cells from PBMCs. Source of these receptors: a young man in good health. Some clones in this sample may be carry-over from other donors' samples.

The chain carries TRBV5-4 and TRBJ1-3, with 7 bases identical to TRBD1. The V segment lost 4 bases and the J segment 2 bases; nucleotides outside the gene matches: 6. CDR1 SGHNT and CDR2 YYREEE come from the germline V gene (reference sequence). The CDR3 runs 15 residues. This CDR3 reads CASSIDRAPGNTIYF. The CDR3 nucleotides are TGTGCCAGCAGCATTGACAGGGCACCTGGAAACACCATATATTTT.

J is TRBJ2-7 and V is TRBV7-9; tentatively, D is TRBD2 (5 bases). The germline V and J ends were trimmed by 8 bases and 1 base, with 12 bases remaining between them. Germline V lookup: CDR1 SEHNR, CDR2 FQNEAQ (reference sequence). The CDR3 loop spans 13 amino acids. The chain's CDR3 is CASGLTRSYEQYF. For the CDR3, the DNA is TGTGCCAGCGGACTCACTAGATCCTACGAGCAGTACTTC.

The CDR3 bases are TGCGCCAGCAGCCCGGACCGAAAAAGTGGGAGCTCCTACAATGAGCAGTTCTTC. Protein: CASSPDRKSGSSYNEQFF. The chain is built from TRBV4-1 and TRBJ2-1, with D perhaps matching TRBD2 (5 bases). The CDR3 spans 18 residues. Looked up from germline, CDR1 is MGHRA and CDR2 is YSYEKL. V was clipped by 4 bases and J by 0 bases, with 19 bases between them.

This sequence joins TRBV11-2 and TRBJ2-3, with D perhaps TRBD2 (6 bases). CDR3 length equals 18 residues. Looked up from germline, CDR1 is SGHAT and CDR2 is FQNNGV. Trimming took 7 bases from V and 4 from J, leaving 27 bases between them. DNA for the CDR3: TGTGCCAGCACCGATTTTCCGCCCGGGACTTTGGAGGCAGATACGCAGTATTTT. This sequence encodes CASTDFPPGTLEADTQYF. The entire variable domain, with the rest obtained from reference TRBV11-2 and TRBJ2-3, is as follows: EAGVAQSPRYKIIEKRQSVAFWCNPISGHATLYWYQQILGQGPKLLIQFQNNGVVDDSQLPKDRFSAERLKGVDSTLKIQPAKLEDSAVYLCASTDFPPGTLEADTQYFGPGTRLTVL.

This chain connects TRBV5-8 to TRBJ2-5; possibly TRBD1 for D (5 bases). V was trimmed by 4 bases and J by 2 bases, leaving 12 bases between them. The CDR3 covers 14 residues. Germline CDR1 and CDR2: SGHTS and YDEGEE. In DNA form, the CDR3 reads TGTGCCAGCAGCCCTGACAGTCGTCAAGAGACCCAGTACTTC. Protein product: CASSPDSRQETQYF.

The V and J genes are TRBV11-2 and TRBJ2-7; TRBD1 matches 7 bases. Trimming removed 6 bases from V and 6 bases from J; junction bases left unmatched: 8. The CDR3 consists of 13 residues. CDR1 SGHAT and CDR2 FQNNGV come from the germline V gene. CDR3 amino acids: CASSGQVQGEQYF. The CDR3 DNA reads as TGTGCCAGCAGTGGACAGGTTCAGGGCGAGCAGTACTTC.

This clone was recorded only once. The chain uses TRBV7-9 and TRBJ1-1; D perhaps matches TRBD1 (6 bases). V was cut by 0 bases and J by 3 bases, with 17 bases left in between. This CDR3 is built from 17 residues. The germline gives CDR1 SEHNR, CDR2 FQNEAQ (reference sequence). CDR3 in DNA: TGTGCCAGCAGCTTAGCGATATCACAGGGTAAGGACACTGAAGCTTTCTTT. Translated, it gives CASSLAISQGKDTEAFF. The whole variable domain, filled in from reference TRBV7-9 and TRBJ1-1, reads DTGVSQNPRHKITKRGQNVTFRCDPISEHNRLYWYRQTLGQGPEFLTYFQNEAQLEKSRLLSDRFSAERPKGSFSTLEIQRTEQGDSAMYLCASSLAISQGKDTEAFFGQGTRLTVV.

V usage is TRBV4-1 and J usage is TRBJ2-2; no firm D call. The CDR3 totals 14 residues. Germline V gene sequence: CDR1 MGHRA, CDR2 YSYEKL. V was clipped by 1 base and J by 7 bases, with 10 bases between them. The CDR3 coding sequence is TGCGCCAGCAGCCAAGGGACCTCGGGCGGGGAGCTGTTTTTT. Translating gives CASSQGTSGGELFF.

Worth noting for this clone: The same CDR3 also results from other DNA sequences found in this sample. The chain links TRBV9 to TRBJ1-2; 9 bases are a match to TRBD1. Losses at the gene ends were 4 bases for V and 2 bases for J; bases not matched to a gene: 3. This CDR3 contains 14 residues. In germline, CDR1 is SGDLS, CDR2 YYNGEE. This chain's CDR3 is CASSPGQGNYGYTF. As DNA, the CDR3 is TGTGCCAGCAGCCCAGGACAGGGGAACTATGGCTACACCTTC.